These 7 T cell receptor beta chains were sequenced from one sample in a study of blood T cell repertoires in COVID-19. The data were produced by immunoSEQ multiplex PCR, yet TCRdb's version contains in-frame clones alone and is incomplete. The repertoire consists of just under 250,000 clones, with roughly 91% occurring once and the leading ten covering 3.5% to 4.5%. Sequencing used PBMCs or T cells enriched from blood (not recorded which). All receptors come from a woman in her twenties or thirties who had recovered from COVID-19.

The chain employs TRBV6-5 and TRBJ1-2, with a weak D call TRBD1 (5 bases). V shed 5 bases and J shed 8 bases, with 18 bases lying between them. This CDR3 has 14 residues. Germline CDR1 is MNHEY and CDR2 is SVGAGI. In DNA form, the CDR3 reads TGTGCCAGCAGTCCACCGGGAGGGGTCATGGGCTACACCTTC. It translates to CASSPPGGVMGYTF.

The chain combines TRBV25-1 with TRBJ1-3; a weak D match, TRBD1 (6 bases). The ends were cut back, 7 bases at V and 2 bases at J, with 15 bases in the middle. Germline V CDR1 and CDR2: MGHDK, SYGVNS. The CDR3 length is 15 residues. CDR3 nucleotides: TGTGCCAGCAATGCGGGGGCAGGGGCTGGAAACACCATATATTTT. It yields the protein CASNAGAGAGNTIYF.

The chain couples TRBV7-9 to TRBJ1-2; unclear D gene. V was trimmed by 5 bases and J by 3 bases, leaving 7 bases between them. CDR1 is SEHNR, CDR2 FQNEAQ, per germline (reference sequence). The CDR3 runs to 12 residues. Written as DNA, the CDR3 is TGTGCCAGCAGCCCCCGGGACTATGGCTACACCTTC. Translating it yields CASSPRDYGYTF.

A single count supports this clone. The chain links TRBV4-1 to TRBJ2-3; 13 nucleotides line up with TRBD2. The V segment lost 4 bases and the J segment 0 bases; nucleotides outside the gene matches: 10. The V gene's germline CDR1 is MGHRA and CDR2 YSYEKL. There are 19 residues in the CDR3. The CDR3 DNA reads TGCGCCAGCAGCCCACACGGACTAGCGGGAGACCCGAGCACAGATACGCAGTATTTT. Translation gives CASSPHGLAGDPSTDTQYF.

This chain joins TRBV6-6 and TRBJ1-5, with 12 positions matching TRBD1. The V gene's germline CDR1 is MNHNY and CDR2 SVGAGI (reference sequence). The CDR3 runs 19 residues. V was clipped by 5 bases and J by 3 bases; unmatched bases: 14. Here the CDR3 reads CASSQGRYPGQGANQPQHF. In DNA form, the CDR3 reads TGTGCCAGCAGTCAGGGTCGATATCCGGGACAGGGGGCCAATCAGCCCCAGCATTTT.

The chain joins TRBV28 to TRBJ1-5; D possibly corresponds to TRBD1 (5 bases). The germline CDR1 and CDR2 sequences are MDHEN and SYDVKM. V was clipped by 1 base and J by 3 bases, with 13 bases between them. This CDR3 has 16 amino acids. The CDR3 bases are TGTGCCAGCAGTTTATTTGCAGGGATCGCCAATCAGCCCCAGCATTTT. Protein product: CASSLFAGIANQPQHF.

The rearrangement uses TRBV5-4 and TRBJ2-1; 12 bases are a match to TRBD2. Looked up from germline, CDR1 is SGHNT and CDR2 is YYREEE (reference sequence). This CDR3 has 17 residues. Germline trimming cut 6 bases from V and 8 bases from J; bases unmatched to any gene: 15. The CDR3 is CASTSGTSGPQGYEQFF. CDR3 nucleotides: TGTGCCAGCACCTCCGGGACTAGCGGGCCGCAAGGCTATGAGCAGTTCTTC.